These T cell receptor beta chains were read from a single sample in a study of T cells expressing NK-cell markers. After re-calling the 5' RACE reads, TCRdb lists one entry per CDR3 protein, DNA absent. The sample has 200,000 to 300,000 distinct CDR3 sequences, and its top ten clones hold 0.39%. Sequences were obtained from blood T cells: a sorted CD56 or NKG2C T cell subset, CD4+ or CD8+ T cells, or bulk PBMC T cells (not recorded which). The receptor source for this set is a man aged 18 to 29 in good health. Each CDR3 is given with its conserved first and last residue.

length: 15; V: TRBV19; J: TRBJ2-3; CDR3: CASSFRSLGADTQYF
length: 12; V: TRBV6-6; J: TRBJ2-7; CDR3: CASTPGPYEQYF
length: 13; V: TRBV7-9; J: TRBJ1-2; CDR3: CASSFGAVGGYTF
length: 16; V: TRBV7-8; J: TRBJ1-6; CDR3: CASSLFVNLGNSPLHF
length: 15; V: TRBV4-1; J: TRBJ1-2; CDR3: CASSQEAGYGYGYTF
length: 12; V: TRBV5-5; J: TRBJ2-1; CDR3: CASSLKLNEQFF
length: 15; V: TRBV20-1; J: TRBJ2-5; CDR3: CSARSYVGQQETQYF
length: 14; V: TRBV11-2; J: TRBJ2-7; CDR3: CASSSLRFGFVQYF
length: 14; V: TRBV20-1; J: TRBJ1-1; CDR3: CSASLGRGNTEAFF
length: 15; V: TRBV19; J: TRBJ2-5; CDR3: CASSLAGQVEETQYF
length: 14; V: TRBV11-2; J: TRBJ2-1; CDR3: CASSLQGAGDEQFF
length: 14; V: TRBV5-6; J: TRBJ1-1; CDR3: CASTRGGPNTEAFF
length: 16; V: TRBV12-3/TRBV12-4; J: TRBJ1-6; CDR3: CASRRYRVGYNSPLHF
length: 15; V: TRBV29-1; J: TRBJ2-1; CDR3: CSVEARGSSYNEQFF
length: 12; V: TRBV2; J: TRBJ2-7; CDR3: CASSEPSWEQYF
length: 13; V: TRBV6-1; J: TRBJ2-7; CDR3: CATIPGASYEQYF
length: 15; V: TRBV20-1; J: TRBJ2-2; CDR3: CSAREPAGGTGELFF
length: 19; V: TRBV7-8; J: TRBJ1-6; CDR3: CASSLGIVRGSSYNSPLHF
length: 16; V: TRBV12-3/TRBV12-4; J: TRBJ2-1; CDR3: CASSSGRRASGIEQFF
length: 14; V: TRBV20-1; J: TRBJ2-5; CDR3: CSASRIAGEETQYF
length: 14; V: TRBV6-2/TRBV6-3; J: TRBJ2-7; CDR3: CASRGTALSHEQYF
length: 14; V: TRBV20-1; J: TRBJ1-5; CDR3: CSARGKDLNQPQHF
length: 15; V: TRBV12-3/TRBV12-4; J: TRBJ1-6; CDR3: CASSPTQGGWSPLHF
length: 14; V: TRBV12-3/TRBV12-4; J: TRBJ1-6; CDR3: CASSFSAYNSPLHF
length: 16; V: TRBV12-3/TRBV12-4; J: TRBJ2-1; CDR3: CASSREGRVSYNEQFF
length: 15; V: TRBV5-1; J: TRBJ1-1; CDR3: CASSLGPSPDTEAFF
length: 15; V: TRBV20-1; J: TRBJ2-1; CDR3: CSASRPALDPNEQFF
length: 14; V: TRBV5-4; J: TRBJ1-6; CDR3: CASSPTNRDSPLHF
length: 15; V: TRBV20-1; J: TRBJ2-7; CDR3: CSASNRDRWTYEQYF
length: 14; V: TRBV5-4; J: TRBJ1-2; CDR3: CASSLRTGLYGYTF
length: 15; V: TRBV9; J: TRBJ2-1; CDR3: CASSVGSQGKNEQFF
length: 17; V: TRBV4-1; J: TRBJ2-2; CDR3: CASSQVEFRGRNGELFF
length: 16; V: TRBV23-1; J: TRBJ2-2; CDR3: CASSQSLPMNTGELFF
length: 13; V: TRBV6-1; J: TRBJ2-1; CDR3: CASSVREAVEQFF
length: 14; V: TRBV12-3/TRBV12-4; J: TRBJ2-5; CDR3: CASRPGRAVETQYF
length: 15; V: TRBV20-1; J: TRBJ2-5; CDR3: CSADEAGVPQETQYF
length: 12; V: TRBV6-5; J: TRBJ2-1; CDR3: CASSLDRVQQFF
length: 15; V: TRBV11-2; J: TRBJ2-5; CDR3: CASSLVPGFRETQYF
length: 14; V: TRBV6-5; J: TRBJ2-3; CDR3: CASKGRRETDTQYF
length: 12; V: TRBV29-1; J: TRBJ2-7; CDR3: CSVGWRGREQYF
length: 15; V: TRBV24-1; J: TRBJ2-1; CDR3: CATSAQLGDSSEQFF